Presented here are 3 T cell receptor beta chains from one specimen sequenced in a study of beta chain features in type 1 diabetes (dated by TCRdb to about 2018). Library preparation employed the immunoSEQ multiplex PCR assay. The entire amount of isolated RNA was reverse transcribed using the High Capacity cDNA Reverse Transcription Kit, so the sequenced TCRB transcripts were expressed ones. TCRdb provides this immuneACCESS table in a form limited to in-frame rearrangements. Some clones are lacking; in checked studies, under half of them reflect an unresolved V gene, and why the rest are absent is not known. Recorded for this sample are some 150,000 clones; approximately 10% of them occurred a single time. The ten largest clonotypes hold around 0.7% of the sample. These receptors have no identified antigens. General findings and caveats noted by the study authors: Type 1 diabetes patients showed a moderate but significant shortening of TCRB CDR3 length in all four CD4+ subsets.

Sequenced sample: central memory CD4+ T cells from blood. The source is a woman aged 25-40 years with type 1 diabetes.

J is TRBJ2-3 and V is TRBV7-2; D might be TRBD2 (5 bases). V lost 5 bases, J lost 5 bases, and 11 bases lay in between. Germline CDR1 is SGHTA and CDR2 is FQGNSA. This CDR3 comprises 13 residues. CDR3 residues: CASSIEGLDTQYF. CDR3 sequence (DNA): TGTGCCAGCAGCATTGAAGGACTAGATACGCAGTATTTT.

The chain is built from TRBV9 and TRBJ1-3; D is unresolved. CDR1 and CDR2 (germline): SGDLS, YYNGEE. The length of the CDR3 is 12 residues. V lost 4 bases and J 7 bases, leaving 9 bases between the germline ends. CDR3: CASSPRENTIYF. CDR3 DNA: TGTGCCAGCAGCCCCCGAGAGAACACCATATATTTT.

The chain couples TRBV19 to TRBJ1-1; 7 bases fit TRBD1. CDR1 is LNHDA and CDR2 is SQIVND in the germline V gene (reference sequence). The CDR3 sequence is 19 residues long. Trimming took 0 bases from V and 2 from J; bases not matched to a gene: 15. The CDR3 DNA reads as TGTGCCAGTAGTATAGAAGCAGTGGGGACGGGACAGAGAAACACTGAAGCTTTCTTT. This gives the protein CASSIEAVGTGQRNTEAFF.